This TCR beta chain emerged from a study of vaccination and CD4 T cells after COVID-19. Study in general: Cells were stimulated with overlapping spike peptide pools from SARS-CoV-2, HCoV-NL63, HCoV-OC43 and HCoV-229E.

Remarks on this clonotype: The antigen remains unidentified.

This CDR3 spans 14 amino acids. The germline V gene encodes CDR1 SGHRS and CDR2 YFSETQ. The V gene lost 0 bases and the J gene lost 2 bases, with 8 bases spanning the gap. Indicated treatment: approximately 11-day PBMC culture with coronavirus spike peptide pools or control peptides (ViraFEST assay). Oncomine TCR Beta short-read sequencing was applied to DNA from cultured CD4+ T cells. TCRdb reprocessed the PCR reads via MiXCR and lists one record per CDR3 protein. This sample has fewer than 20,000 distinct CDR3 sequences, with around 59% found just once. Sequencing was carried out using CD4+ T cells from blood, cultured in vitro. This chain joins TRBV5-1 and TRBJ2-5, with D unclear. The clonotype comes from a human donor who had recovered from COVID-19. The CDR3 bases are TGCGCCAGCAGCTTGGCTGGTCAGCAAGAGACCCAGTACTTC. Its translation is CASSLAGQQETQYF.